The present T cell receptor beta chain was sequenced within a study of cytomegalovirus exposure and HLA in healthy donors. Whole-study findings and limits: Altogether, around 160 TCR beta chains were recorded as cytomegalovirus-associated. Across donors, sequencing depth was assumed by presence/absence analyses to be roughly uniform.

60 Vbeta and 13 Jbeta primers were used in PCR. Data came from immunoSEQ multiplex PCR; TCRdb stores just in-frame clones and leaves some out. This table has around 78,000 clones, around 82% appearing once. V lost 2 bases to trimming and J lost 11 bases; unmatched junction nucleotides: 9. CDR1 and CDR2 (germline): MNHEY, SVGAGI. CDR3 length: 15 amino acids. A remark on this clone: Its antigen remains unidentified.

Input material: PBMCs. V and J are TRBV6-5 and TRBJ1-2, with 12 bases lining up with TRBD1. The receptor's source is a male donor in good health and CMV-seronegative. The CDR3 loop reads CASSYPGQGACEYTF. The DNA for the CDR3 is TGTGCCAGCAGTTACCCGGGACAGGGGGCGTGCGAATACACCTTC.